What follows are 3 T cell receptor beta chains derived from one specimen sequenced in a study of blood T cell repertoires in COVID-19. The method was immunoSEQ multiplex PCR; TCRdb's version includes in-frame clones alone and lacks a portion of them. The sample records 350,000 to 400,000 clones, 70% to 90% being singletons. The specimen was PBMCs or T cells enriched from blood (not recorded which). These receptors all stem from a woman between 25 and 40 years old with acute COVID-19.

V is TRBV5-1 and J is TRBJ1-4; 8 nucleotides align to TRBD1. J lost 8 bases, V lost 3 bases, and 6 bases had no gene match. Germline loops: CDR1 SGHRS, CDR2 YFSETQ. The CDR3 covers 14 residues. The CDR3 region is CASSSGQGREKLFF. CDR3 DNA sequence: TGCGCCAGCAGCTCTGGACAGGGTCGCGAAAAACTGTTTTTT. Together with reference TRBV5-1 and TRBJ1-4, the CDR3 gives the full variable domain: KAGVTQTPRYLIKTRGQQVTLSCSPISGHRSVSWYQQTPGQGLQFLFEYFSETQRNKGNFPGRFSGRQFSNSRSEMNVSTLELGDSALYLCASSSGQGREKLFFGSGTQLSVL.

The J gene is TRBJ2-7, the V gene TRBV9; no definite D call. The CDR3 length is 13 residues. Germline V gene sequence: CDR1 SGDLS, CDR2 YYNGEE. V gave up 0 bases and J gave up 2 bases, with 6 bases separating them. DNA of the CDR3: TGTGCCAGCAGCGTAGGAAGCCCCTACGAGCAGTACTTC. The encoded protein is CASSVGSPYEQYF.

The chain recombines TRBV7-2 with TRBJ1-2; D might be TRBD1 (5 bases). CDR1 is SGHTA, CDR2 FQGNSA, per germline. Deletions cut 1 base from V and 0 bases from J, with 15 bases between. This CDR3 is 17 amino acids long. This chain's CDR3 is CASSLVPGSESNYGYTF. CDR3 sequence (DNA): TGTGCCAGCAGCTTAGTTCCAGGGTCGGAATCTAACTATGGCTACACCTTC.